The 2 T cell receptor beta chains below were found in one sample sequenced in a study of T cells in Graves' hyperthyroidism and ophthalmopathy. Researchers took RNA transcripts and amplified the TCR beta CDR3 regions from them. The primer set for the first-round RT-PCR of the TCR CDR3 was HTBI. MiXCR, run by TCRdb on the multiplex PCR reads, gives a single entry per CDR3 protein. The table lists approximately 25,000 distinct CDR3 sequences, around 40% of them singletons. Specimen: blood. These TCRs come from a woman in her twenties or thirties with Graves' hyperthyroidism.

This clonotype was detected ten times or more. V is TRBV29-1 and J is TRBJ1-1, with D tentatively TRBD1 (6 bases). Germline CDR1 is SQVTM and CDR2 is ANQGSEA. The CDR3 runs to 14 residues. V lost 5 bases and J 3 bases, leaving 16 bases between the germline ends. CDR3 in amino acids: CSVLGAQRDTEAFF. CDR3 DNA sequence: TGCAGCGTTTTGGGGGCCCAGAGGGACACTGAAGCTTTCTTT.

The chain uses TRBV20-1 and TRBJ2-7, with 12 nucleotides matching TRBD2. The J segment lost 1 base and the V segment lost 5 bases, leaving 12 bases of the junction unmatched. The CDR3 covers 17 residues. The germline gives CDR1 DFQATT, CDR2 SNEGSKA (reference sequence). The CDR3 DNA is TGCAGTGCTTTTCGACTAGCGGGAGCTTGGCGGTCCTACGAGCAGTACTTC. It specifies CSAFRLAGAWRSYEQYF.